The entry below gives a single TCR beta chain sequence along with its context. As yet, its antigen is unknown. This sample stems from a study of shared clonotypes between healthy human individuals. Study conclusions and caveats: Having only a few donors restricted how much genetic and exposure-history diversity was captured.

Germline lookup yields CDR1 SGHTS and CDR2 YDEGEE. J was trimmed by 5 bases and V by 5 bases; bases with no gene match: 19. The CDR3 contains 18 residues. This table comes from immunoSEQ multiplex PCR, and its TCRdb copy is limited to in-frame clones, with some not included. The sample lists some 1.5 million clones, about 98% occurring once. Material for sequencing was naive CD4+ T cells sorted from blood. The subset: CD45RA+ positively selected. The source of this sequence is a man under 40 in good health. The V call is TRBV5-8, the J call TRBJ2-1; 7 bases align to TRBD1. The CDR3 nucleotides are TGTGCCAGCAGTCGTTTCCGGCCACAGGGGTATGCTCACAATGAGCAGTTCTTC. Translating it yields CASSRFRPQGYAHNEQFF.